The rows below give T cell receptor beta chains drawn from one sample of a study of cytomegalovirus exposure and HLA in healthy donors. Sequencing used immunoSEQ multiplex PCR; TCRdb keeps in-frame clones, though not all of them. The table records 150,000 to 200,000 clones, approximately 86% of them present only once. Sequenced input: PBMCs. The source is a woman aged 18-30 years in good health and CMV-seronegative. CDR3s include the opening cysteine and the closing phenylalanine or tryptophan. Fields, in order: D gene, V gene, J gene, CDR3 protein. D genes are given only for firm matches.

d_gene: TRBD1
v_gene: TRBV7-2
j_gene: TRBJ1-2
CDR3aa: CASRITGQGTYGYTF

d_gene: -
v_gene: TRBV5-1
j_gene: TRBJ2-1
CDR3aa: CASSLVPGNEQFF

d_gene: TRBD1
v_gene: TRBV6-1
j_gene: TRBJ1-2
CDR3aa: CASSARDSLRAANYGYTF

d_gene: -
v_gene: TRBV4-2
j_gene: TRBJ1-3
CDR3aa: CASSQDQRGGWYGNTIYF

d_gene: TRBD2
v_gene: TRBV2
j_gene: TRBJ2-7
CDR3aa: CASSVLAGGSGTAYEQYF

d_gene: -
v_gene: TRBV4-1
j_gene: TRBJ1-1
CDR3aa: CASSPRSTGEAFF

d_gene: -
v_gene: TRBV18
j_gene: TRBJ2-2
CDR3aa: CASSPYGGELFF

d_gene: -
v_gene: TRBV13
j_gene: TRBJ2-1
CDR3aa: CASSRRVSSYNEQFF

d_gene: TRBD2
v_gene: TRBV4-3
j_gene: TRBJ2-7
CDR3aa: CASSQVFASGRTYEQYF

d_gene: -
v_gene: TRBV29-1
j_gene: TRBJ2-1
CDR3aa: CSVGPDRDNEQFF

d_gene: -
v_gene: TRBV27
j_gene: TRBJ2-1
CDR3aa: CASSLSRGGPYNEQFF

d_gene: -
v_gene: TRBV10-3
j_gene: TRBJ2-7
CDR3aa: CAISDPTGTSRDWGAYASYEQYF

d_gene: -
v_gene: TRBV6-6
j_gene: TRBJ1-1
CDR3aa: CASSYYLSDTEAFF

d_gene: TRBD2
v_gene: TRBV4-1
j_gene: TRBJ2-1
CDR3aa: CASSLAGGLSDEQFF

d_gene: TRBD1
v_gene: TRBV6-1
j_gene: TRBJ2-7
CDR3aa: CASSGGTGVYEQYF

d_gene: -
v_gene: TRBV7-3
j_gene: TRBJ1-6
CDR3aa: CASSYSYTNSPLHF

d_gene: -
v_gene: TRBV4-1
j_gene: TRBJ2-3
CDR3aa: CASSQGTDYLRDTQYF

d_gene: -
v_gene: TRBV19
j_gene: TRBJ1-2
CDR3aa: CASSITENYGYTF

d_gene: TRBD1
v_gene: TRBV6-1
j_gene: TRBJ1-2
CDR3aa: CASRKTGDGNYGYTF

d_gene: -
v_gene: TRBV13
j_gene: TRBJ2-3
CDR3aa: CASSYKPTDTQYF

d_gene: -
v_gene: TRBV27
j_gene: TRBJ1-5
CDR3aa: CASSLREGNQPQHF

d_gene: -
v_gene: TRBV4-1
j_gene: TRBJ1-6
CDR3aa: CASSQMAHKEVWSPLHF

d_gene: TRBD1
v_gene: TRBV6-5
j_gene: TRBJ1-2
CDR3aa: CASSYSGTGEGGYTF

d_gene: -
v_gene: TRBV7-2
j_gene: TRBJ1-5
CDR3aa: CASSLGPSPRGNQPQHF

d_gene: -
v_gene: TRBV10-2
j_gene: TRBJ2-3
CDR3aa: CASSESGDTQYF

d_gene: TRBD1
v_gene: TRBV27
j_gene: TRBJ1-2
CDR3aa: CASSLQGVGGYTF

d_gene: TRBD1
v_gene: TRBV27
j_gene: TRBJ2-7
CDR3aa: CASSSIKGTGTYEQYF

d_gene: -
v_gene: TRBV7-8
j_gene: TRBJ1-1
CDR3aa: CASSSQGRGADTEAFF